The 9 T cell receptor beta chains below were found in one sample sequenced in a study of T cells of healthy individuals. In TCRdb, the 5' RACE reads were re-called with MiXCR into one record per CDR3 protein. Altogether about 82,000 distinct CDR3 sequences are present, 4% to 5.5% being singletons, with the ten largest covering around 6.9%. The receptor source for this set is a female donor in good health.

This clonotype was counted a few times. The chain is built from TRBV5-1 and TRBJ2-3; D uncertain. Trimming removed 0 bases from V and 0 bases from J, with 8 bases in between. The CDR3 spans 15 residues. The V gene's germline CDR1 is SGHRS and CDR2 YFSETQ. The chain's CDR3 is CASSLEDPSTDTQYF. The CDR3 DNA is TGCGCCAGCAGCTTGGAGGATCCAAGCACAGATACGCAGTATTTT.

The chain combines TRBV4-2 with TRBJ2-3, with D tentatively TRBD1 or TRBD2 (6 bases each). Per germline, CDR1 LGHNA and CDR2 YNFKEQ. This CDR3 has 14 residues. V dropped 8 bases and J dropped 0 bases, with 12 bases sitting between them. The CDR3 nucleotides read TGTGCCAGCTCAACAGGGACTAGCACAGATACGCAGTATTTT. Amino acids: CASSTGTSTDTQYF.

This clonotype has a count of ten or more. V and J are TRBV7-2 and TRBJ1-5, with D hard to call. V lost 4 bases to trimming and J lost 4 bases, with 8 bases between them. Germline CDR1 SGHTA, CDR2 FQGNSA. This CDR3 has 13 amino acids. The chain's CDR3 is CASSSHRNQPQHF. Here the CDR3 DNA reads TGTGCCAGCAGCTCCCACCGGAATCAGCCCCAGCATTTT. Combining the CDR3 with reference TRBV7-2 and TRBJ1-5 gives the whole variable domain GAGVSQSPSNKVTEKGKDVELRCDPISGHTALYWYRQSLGQGLEFLIYFQGNSAPDKSGLPSDRFSAERTGGSVSTLTIQRTQQEDSAVYLCASSSHRNQPQHFGDGTRLSIL.

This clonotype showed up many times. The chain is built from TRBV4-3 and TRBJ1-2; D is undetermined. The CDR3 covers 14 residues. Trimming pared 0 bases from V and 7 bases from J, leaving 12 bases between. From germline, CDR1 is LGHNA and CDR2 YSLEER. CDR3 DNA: TGCGCCAGCAGCCAAGAAGTCCCCAGCGGTGGCTACACCTTC. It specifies CASSQEVPSGGYTF.

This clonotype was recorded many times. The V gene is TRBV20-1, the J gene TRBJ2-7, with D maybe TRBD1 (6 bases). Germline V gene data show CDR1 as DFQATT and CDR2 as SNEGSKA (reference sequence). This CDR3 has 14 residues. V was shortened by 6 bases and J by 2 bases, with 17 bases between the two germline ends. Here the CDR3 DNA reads TGCAGTGCCCACGGACAGAACCCCCCCTACGAGCAGTACTTC. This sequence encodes CSAHGQNPPYEQYF.

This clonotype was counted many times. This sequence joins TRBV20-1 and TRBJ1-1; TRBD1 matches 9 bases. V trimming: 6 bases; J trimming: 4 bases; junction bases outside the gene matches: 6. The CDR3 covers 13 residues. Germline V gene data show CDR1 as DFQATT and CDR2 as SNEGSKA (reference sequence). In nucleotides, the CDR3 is TGCAGTGCAGGACAGGGGTTGCTCACTGAAGCTTTCTTT. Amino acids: CSAGQGLLTEAFF.

CDR3 sequence: CASSLLQENTGELFF. CDR3 in DNA: TGTGCCAGCAGCTTATTACAGGAGAACACCGGGGAGCTGTTTTTT. The rearrangement joins TRBV11-2 to TRBJ2-2, with a possible D match to TRBD1 (5 bases). Germline CDR1 is SGHAT and CDR2 is FQNNGV. The V gene lost 2 bases and the J gene lost 1 base, with 8 bases spanning the gap. The CDR3 contains 15 residues.

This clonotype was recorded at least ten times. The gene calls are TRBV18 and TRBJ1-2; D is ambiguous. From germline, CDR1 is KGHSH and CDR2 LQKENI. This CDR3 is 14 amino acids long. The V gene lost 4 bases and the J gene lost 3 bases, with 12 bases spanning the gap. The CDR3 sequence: CASSRRTGDYGYTF. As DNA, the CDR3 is TGTGCCAGCTCACGTCGAACGGGAGACTATGGCTACACCTTC.

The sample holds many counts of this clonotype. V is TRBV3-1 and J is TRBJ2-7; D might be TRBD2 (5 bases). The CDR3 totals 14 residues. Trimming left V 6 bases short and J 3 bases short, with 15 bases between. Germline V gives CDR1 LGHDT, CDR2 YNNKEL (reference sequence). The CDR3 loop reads CASSPPGFNYEQYF. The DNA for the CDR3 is TGTGCCAGCAGTCCGCCGGGATTCAACTACGAGCAGTACTTC.